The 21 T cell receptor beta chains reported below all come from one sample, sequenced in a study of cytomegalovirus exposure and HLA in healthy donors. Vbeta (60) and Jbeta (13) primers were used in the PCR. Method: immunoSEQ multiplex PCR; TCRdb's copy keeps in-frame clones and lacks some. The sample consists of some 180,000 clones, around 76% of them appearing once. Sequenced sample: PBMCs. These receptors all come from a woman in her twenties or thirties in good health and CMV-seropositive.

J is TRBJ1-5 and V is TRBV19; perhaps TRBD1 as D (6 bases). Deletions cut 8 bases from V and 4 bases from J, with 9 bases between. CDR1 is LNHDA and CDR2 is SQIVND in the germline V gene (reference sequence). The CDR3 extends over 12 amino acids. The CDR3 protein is CASSTGNQPQHF. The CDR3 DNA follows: TGTGCCAGTTCCACAGGGAATCAGCCCCAGCATTTT.

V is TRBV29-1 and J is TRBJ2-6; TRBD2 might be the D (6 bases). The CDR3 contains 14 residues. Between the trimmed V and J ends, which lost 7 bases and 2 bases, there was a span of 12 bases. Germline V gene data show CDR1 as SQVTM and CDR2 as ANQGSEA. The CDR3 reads CSGLGGAGANVLTF. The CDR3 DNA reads TGCAGCGGCTTGGGCGGGGCTGGGGCCAACGTCCTGACTTTC.

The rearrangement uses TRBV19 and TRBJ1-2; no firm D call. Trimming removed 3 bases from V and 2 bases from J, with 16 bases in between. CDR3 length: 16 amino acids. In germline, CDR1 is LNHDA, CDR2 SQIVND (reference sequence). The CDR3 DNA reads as TGTGCCAGTAGTATGGGTTTCCCAGGAATCAACTATGGCTACACCTTC. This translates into CASSMGFPGINYGYTF.

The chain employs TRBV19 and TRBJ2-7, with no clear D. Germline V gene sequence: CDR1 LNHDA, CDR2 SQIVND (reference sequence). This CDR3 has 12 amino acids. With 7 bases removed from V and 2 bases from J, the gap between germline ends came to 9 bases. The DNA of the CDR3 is TGTGCCAGTACCCCCCCAACCTACGAGCAGTACTTC. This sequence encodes CASTPPTYEQYF.

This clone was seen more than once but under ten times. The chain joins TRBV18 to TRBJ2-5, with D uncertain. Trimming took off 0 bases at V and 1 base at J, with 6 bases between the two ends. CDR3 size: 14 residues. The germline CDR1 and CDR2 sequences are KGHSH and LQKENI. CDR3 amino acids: CASSPPNIQETQYF. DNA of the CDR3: TGTGCCAGCTCACCACCGAACATCCAAGAGACCCAGTACTTC.

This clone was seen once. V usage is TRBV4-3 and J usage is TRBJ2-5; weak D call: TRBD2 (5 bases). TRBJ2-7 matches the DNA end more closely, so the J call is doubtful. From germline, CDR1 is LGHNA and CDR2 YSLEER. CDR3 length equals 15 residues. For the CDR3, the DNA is TGCGCCAGCAGCCATTTTTCGGGGATCTCCTACGAGCAGTACTTC. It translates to CASSHFSGISYEQYF.

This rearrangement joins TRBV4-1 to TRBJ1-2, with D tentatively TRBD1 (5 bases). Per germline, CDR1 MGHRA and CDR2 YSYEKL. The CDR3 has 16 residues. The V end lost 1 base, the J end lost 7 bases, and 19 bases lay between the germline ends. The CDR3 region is CASSQVPAGNSAGYTF. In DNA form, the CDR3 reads TGCGCCAGCAGCCAAGTTCCTGCAGGGAACTCAGCTGGCTACACCTTC.

CDR3 in DNA: TGTGCCTGGAGTAATGGGCGGGCGCGCGAGCAGTACTTC. Its translation: CAWSNGRAREQYF. The V gene is TRBV30, the J gene TRBJ2-7, with D possibly TRBD2 on 5 matching bases. The CDR3 contains 13 residues. CDR1 and CDR2 from the germline V gene are GTSNPN and SVGIG (reference sequence). Trimming removed 2 bases at V and 6 bases at J, with 14 bases between.

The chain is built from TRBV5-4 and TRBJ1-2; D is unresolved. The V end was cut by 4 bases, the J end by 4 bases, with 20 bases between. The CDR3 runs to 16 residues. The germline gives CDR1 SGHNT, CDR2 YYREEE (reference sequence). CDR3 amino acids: CASSLPGRGSGYGYTF. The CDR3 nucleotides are TGTGCCAGCAGCCTGCCCGGGCGGGGTTCTGGCTATGGCTACACCTTC. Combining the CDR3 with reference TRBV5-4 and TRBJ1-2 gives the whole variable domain ETGVTQSPTHLIKTRGQQVTLRCSSQSGHNTVSWYQQALGQGPQFIFQYYREEENGRGNFPPRFSGLQFPNYSSELNVNALELDDSALYLCASSLPGRGSGYGYTFGSGTRLTVV.

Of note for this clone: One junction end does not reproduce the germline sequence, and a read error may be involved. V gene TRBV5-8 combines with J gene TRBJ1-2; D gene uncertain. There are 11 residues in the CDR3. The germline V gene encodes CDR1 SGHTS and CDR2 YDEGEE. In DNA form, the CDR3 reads TGTGCCAGCAGCTTGACGTGGGGAGCGGCCTTC. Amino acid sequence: CASSLTWGAAF.

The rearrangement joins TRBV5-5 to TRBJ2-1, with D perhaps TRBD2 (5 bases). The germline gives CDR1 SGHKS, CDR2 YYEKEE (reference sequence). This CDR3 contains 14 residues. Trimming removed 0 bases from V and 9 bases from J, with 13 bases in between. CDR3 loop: CASSLAAVRGEQFF. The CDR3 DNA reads TGTGCCAGCAGCTTGGCTGCTGTCCGGGGTGAGCAGTTCTTC.

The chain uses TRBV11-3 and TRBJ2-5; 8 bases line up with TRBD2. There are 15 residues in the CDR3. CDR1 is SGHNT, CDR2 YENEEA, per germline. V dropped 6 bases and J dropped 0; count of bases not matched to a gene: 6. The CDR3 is CASSRGAGDQETQYF. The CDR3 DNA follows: TGTGCCAGCAGTCGGGGAGCGGGGGACCAAGAGACCCAGTACTTC.

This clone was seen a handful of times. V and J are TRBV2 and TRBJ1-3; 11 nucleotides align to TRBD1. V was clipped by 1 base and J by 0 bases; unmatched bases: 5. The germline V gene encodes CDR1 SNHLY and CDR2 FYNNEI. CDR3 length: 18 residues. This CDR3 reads CASSEGDRGSFSGNTIYF. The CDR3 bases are TGTGCCAGCAGTGAAGGGGACAGGGGGTCTTTCTCTGGAAACACCATATATTTT.

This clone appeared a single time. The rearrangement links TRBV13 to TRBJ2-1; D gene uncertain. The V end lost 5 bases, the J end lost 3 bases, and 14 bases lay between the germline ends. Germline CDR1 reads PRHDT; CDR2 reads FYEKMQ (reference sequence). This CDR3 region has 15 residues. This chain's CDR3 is CASSLRSQRYNEQFF. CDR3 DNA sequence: TGTGCCAGCAGCCTCCGGTCCCAGCGCTACAATGAGCAGTTCTTC.

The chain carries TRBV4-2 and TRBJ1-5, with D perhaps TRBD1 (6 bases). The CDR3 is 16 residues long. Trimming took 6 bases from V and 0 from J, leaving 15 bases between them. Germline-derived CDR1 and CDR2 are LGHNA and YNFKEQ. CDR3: CASRLNPGHSNQPQHF. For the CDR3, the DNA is TGTGCCAGCAGGTTAAACCCGGGACATAGCAATCAGCCCCAGCATTTT.

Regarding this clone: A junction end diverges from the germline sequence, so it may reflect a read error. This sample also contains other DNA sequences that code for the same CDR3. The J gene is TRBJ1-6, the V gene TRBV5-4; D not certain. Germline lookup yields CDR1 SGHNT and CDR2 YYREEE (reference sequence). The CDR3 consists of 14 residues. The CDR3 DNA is TGTGCCAGCAGCTTGGAAACAGCAAATTCCCCCCTCCACTTT. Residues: CASSLETANSPLHF.

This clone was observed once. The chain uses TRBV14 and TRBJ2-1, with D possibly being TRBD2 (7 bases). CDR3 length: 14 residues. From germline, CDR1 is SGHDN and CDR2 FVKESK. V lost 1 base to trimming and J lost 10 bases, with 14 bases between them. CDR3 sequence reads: CASSQARGGMEQFF. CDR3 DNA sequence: TGTGCCAGCAGCCAAGCTAGGGGGGGAATGGAGCAGTTCTTC.

CDR3 DNA: TGTGCCAGCCGAGGACAGGGTTATGGCTACACCTTC. It yields the protein CASRGQGYGYTF. The chain joins TRBV27 to TRBJ1-2; 8 nucleotides match TRBD1. CDR1 and CDR2 (germline): MNHEY, SMNVEV (reference sequence). The ends lost 8 bases at V and 5 bases at J; junction bases unmatched: 4. The CDR3 sequence is 12 residues long.

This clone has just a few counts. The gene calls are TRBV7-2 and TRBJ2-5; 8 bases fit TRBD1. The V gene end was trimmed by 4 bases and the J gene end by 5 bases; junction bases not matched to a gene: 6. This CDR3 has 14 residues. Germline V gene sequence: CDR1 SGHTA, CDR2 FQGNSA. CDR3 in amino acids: CASSYPGGGETQYF. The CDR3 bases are TGTGCCAGCAGCTACCCAGGGGGCGGTGAGACCCAGTACTTC.

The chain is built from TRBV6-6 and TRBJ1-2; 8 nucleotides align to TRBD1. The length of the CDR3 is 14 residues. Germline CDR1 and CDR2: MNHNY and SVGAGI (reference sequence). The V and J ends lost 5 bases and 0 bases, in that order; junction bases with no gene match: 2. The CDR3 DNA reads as TGTGCCAGCAGTAGACAGGGGACTAACTATGGCTACACCTTC. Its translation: CASSRQGTNYGYTF.

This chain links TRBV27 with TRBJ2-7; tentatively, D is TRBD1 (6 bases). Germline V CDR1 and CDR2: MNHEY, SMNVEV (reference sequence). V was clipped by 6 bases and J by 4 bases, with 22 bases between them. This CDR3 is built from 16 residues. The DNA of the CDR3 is TGTGCCAGCAGCACGTTCCAGGGGCGCTTCGAGTACGAGCAGTACTTC. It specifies CASSTFQGRFEYEQYF.